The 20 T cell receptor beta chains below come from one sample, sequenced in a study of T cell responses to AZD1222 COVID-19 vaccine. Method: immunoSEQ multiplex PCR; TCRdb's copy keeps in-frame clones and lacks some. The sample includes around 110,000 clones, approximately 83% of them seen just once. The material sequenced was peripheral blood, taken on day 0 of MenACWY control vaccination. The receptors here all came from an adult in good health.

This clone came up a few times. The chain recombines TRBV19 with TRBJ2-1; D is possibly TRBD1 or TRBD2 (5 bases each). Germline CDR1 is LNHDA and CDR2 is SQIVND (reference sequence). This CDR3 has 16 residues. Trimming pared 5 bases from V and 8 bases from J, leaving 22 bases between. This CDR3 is CASSLRDLWISDEQFF. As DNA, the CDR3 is TGTGCCAGTAGTCTACGGGACCTCTGGATTTCAGATGAGCAGTTCTTC.

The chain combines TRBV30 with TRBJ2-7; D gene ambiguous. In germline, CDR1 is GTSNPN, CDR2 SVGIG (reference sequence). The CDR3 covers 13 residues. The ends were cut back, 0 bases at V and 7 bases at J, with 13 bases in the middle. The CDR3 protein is CAWSVIPPGEQYF. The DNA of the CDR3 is TGTGCCTGGAGTGTAATCCCCCCCGGGGAGCAGTACTTC.

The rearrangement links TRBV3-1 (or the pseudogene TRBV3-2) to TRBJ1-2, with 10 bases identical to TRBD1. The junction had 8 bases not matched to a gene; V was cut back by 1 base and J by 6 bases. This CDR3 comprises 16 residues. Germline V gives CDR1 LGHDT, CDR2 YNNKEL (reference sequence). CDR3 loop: CASSQGQDRGSDGYTF. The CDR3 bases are TGTGCCAGCAGCCAAGGGCAGGACAGGGGGTCTGATGGCTACACCTTC.

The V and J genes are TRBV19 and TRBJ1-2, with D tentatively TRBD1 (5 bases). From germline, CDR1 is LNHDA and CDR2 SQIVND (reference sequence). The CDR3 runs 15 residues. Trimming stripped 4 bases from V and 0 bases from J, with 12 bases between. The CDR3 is CASSTSRQTNYGYTF. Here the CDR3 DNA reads TGTGCCAGTAGTACTTCTCGACAGACTAACTATGGCTACACCTTC.

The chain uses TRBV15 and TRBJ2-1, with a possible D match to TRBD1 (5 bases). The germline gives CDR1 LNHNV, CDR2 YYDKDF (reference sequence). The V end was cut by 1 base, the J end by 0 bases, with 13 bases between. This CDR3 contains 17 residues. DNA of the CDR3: TGTGCCACCAGCAGAGCGAGAACAGGCAACTCCTACAATGAGCAGTTCTTC. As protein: CATSRARTGNSYNEQFF.

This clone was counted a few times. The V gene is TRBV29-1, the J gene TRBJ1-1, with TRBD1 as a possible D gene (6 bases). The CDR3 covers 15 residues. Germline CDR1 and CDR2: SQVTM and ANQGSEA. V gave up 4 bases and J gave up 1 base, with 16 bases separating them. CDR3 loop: CSVVRGAGWNTEAFF. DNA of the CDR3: TGCAGCGTTGTACGGGGGGCCGGTTGGAACACTGAAGCTTTCTTT. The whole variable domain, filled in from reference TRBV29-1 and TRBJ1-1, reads SAVISQKPSRDICQRGTSLTIQCQVDSQVTMMFWYRQQPGQSLTLIATANQGSEATYESGFVIDKFPISRPNLTFSTLTVSNMSPEDSSIYLCSVVRGAGWNTEAFFGQGTRLTVV.

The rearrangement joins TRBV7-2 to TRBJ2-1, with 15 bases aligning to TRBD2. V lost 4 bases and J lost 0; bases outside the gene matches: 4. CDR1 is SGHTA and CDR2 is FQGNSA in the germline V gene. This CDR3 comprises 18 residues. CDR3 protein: CASSSGLAGGSSYNEQFF. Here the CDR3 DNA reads TGTGCCAGCAGCTCGGGACTAGCGGGGGGTAGCTCCTACAATGAGCAGTTCTTC.

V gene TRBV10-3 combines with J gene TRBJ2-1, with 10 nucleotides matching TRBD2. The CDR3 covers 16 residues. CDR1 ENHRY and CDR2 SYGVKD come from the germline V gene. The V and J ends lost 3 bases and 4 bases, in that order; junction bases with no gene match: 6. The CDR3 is CAISDSSGGRYNEQFF. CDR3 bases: TGTGCCATCAGTGACTCTAGCGGGGGAAGGTACAATGAGCAGTTCTTC.

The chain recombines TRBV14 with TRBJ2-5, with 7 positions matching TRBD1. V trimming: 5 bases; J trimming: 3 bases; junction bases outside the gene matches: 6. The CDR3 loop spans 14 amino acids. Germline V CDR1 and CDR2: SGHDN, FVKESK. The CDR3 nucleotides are TGTGCCAGCAGCTCGGGACAGTTAGAAGAGACCCAGTACTTC. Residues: CASSSGQLEETQYF.

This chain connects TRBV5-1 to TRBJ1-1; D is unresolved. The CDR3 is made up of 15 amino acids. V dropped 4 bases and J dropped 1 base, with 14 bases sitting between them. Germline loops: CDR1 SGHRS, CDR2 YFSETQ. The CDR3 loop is CASSRNGGKNTEAFF. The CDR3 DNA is TGCGCCAGCAGCCGGAACGGTGGTAAGAACACTGAAGCTTTCTTT.

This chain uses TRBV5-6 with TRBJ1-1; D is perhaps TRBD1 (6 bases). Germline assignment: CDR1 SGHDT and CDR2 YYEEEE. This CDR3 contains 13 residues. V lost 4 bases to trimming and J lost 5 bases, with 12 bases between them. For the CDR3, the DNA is TGTGCCAGCAGCGAGGGGGTAATTACTGAAGCTTTCTTT. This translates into CASSEGVITEAFF.

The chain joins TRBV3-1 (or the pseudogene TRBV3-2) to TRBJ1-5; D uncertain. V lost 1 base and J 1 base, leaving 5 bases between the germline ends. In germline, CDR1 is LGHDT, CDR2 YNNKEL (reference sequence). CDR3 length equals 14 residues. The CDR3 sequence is CASSQAGSNQPQHF. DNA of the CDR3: TGTGCCAGCAGCCAAGCCGGAAGCAATCAGCCCCAGCATTTT.

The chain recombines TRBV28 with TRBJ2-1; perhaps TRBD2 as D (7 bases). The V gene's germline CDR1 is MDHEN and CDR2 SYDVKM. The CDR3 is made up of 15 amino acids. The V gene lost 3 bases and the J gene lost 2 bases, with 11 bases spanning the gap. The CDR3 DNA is TGTGCCAGCAGTTTCCGGGGGGCTACCTACAATGAGCAGTTCTTC. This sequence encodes CASSFRGATYNEQFF. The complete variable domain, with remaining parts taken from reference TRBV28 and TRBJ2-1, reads DVKVTQSSRYLVKRTGEKVFLECVQDMDHENMFWYRQDPGLGLRLIYFSYDVKMKEKGDIPEGYSVSREKKERFSLILESASTNQTSMYLCASSFRGATYNEQFFGPGTRLTVL.

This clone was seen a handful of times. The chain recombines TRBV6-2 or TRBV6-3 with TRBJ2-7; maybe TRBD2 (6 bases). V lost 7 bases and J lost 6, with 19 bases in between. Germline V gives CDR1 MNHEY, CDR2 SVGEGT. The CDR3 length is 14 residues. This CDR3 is CASTPWREDVEQYF. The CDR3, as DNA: TGTGCCAGCACCCCCTGGAGGGAGGATGTCGAGCAGTACTTC.

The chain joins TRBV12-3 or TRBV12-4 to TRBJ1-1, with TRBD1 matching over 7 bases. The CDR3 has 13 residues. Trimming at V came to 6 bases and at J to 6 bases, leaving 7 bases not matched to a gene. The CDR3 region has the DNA TGTGCCAGCAGCCACGACAGGGAAGCTGAAGCTTTCTTT. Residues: CASSHDREAEAFF.

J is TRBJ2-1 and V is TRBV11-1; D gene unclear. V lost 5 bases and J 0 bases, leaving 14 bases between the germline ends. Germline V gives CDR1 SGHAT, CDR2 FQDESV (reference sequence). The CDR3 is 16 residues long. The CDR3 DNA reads TGTGCCAGCAGCCCGCGCAGATATAGCTCCTACAATGAGCAGTTCTTC. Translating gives CASSPRRYSSYNEQFF.

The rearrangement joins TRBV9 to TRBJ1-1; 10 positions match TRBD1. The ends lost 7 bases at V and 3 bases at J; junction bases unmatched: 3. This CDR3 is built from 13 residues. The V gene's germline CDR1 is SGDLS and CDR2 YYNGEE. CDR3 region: CASSGTGDTEAFF. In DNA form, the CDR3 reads TGTGCCAGCTCCGGGACAGGGGACACTGAAGCTTTCTTT.

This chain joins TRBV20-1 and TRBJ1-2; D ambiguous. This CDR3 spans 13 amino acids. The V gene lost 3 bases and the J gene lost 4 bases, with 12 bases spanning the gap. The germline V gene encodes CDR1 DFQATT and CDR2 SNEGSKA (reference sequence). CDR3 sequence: CSASDPGLYGYTF. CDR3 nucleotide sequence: TGCAGTGCTAGTGATCCAGGCCTCTATGGCTACACCTTC.

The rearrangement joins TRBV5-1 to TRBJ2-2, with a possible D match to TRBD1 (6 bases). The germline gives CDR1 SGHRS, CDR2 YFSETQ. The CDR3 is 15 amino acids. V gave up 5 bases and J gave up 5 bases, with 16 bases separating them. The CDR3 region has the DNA TGCGCCAGCAGACTGACAGGAGGTGGTACCGGGGAGCTGTTTTTT. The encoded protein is CASRLTGGGTGELFF.

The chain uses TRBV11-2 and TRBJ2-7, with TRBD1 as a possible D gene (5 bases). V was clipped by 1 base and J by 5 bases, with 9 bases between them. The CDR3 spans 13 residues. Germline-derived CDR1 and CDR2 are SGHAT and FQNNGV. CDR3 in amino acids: CASSLGKGDEQYF. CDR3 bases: TGTGCCAGCAGCTTAGGAAAAGGGGACGAGCAGTACTTC.